Sequencing of this TCR beta chain was carried out in a study of T cells in Graves' hyperthyroidism and ophthalmopathy. Study outcomes and limitations: Most thyroid clonotypes expanded above 0.001 appeared in blood too.

As regards this clonotype: Its antigen remains unknown. Germline is not matched at one junction end, which may reflect a read error.

Germline loops: CDR1 MNHNS, CDR2 SASEGT. The CDR3 contains 16 residues. The TCR beta CDR3 regions underwent amplification using RNA transcripts as the source. HTBI primers drove first-round RT-PCR of the TCR CDR3. In TCRdb, the multiplex PCR reads were re-called with MiXCR into one record per CDR3 protein. Counted here are 690,000 or so distinct CDR3 sequences, roughly a sixth occurring once; the ten biggest clones make up over 15%. It was 8 to 10 ml of fresh peripheral blood that supplied the PBMCs. The rearrangement joins TRBV6-1 to TRBJ1-4; 7 bases are a match to TRBD1. The sequenced sample consisted of blood. The clonotype originates from a woman aged 45 to 65 with Graves' hyperthyroidism that later progressed to Graves' ophthalmopathy. The CDR3 spells CASNREKTGHNEKLSF. The DNA of the CDR3 is TGTGCCAGCAATCGGGAAAAGACAGGGCATAATGAAAAACTGTCTTTT.